The clone carrying this T cell receptor (beta chain) is a singleton in its sample. The target antigen is unknown. Per germline, CDR1 SGDLS and CDR2 YYNGEE. The CDR3 contains 15 residues. V was clipped by 0 bases and J by 4 bases, with 13 bases between them. TCRdb passed the reads through MiXCR, listing each CDR3 protein once. The sample carries approximately 200,000 distinct CDR3 sequences, 28% recorded once. This sample is part of a study of T cell repertoires in cytomegalovirus infection. Overall study: CMV infection together with matching HLA type was indicated by public TCR beta signatures. Overall study results and limits: Within the response measured ex vivo, HLA-C-restricted CMV-specific TCR beta clonotypes were dominant. Cumulated frequencies of public TCR beta families served to identify carriers of CMV plus the relevant HLA.

The sample comprised PBMCs. This receptor was taken from a human donor in good health (CMV status not recorded). Some clones in this sample may be carry-over from other donors' samples. The chain is built from TRBV9 and TRBJ1-1; tentative D call: TRBD1 (6 bases). The CDR3: CASSVAGRGLTEAFF. In DNA, the CDR3 is TGTGCCAGCAGCGTAGCCGGCAGGGGACTCACTGAAGCTTTCTTT.